Listed below are T cell receptor beta chains from one sample, sequenced in a study of graft-versus-host responses after intestinal transplantation. Measured with immunoSEQ multiplex PCR; TCRdb has only the in-frame clones, and not every one. The sample lists 50,000 to 75,000 clones; around 90% were seen once. The starting material was ileum tissue, obtained about 350 days after transplant. Receptor source: a human patient who received an intestinal transplant, so some T cells may come from the graft donor. CDR3s include the opening cysteine and the closing phenylalanine or tryptophan. The D gene is left open where the match is weak. A clone size is listed for some rows: how often the clone was seen (once, few, many), or a class if it is expanded.

v_call,j_call,d_call,clone_size,cdr3_aa,cdr3_nt
TRBV2,TRBJ2-7,NA,NA,CASTAGRSYEQYF,TGTGCCAGCACGGCGGGGAGATCCTACGAGCAGTACTTC
TRBV9,TRBJ1-2,TRBD1,NA,CASSANLGQDNYGYTF,TGTGCCAGCAGCGCCAATCTAGGACAGGATAACTATGGCTACACCTTC
TRBV6-1,TRBJ2-7,NA,NA,CASSAQTHSYEQYF,TGTGCCAGCAGTGCACAGACCCACTCCTACGAGCAGTACTTC
TRBV12-5,TRBJ2-7,NA,NA,CASGSASYEQYF,TGTGCTAGTGGTTCGGCCTCCTACGAGCAGTACTTC
TRBV6-1,TRBJ2-1,TRBD2,once,CASSATSRYNEQFF,TGTGCCAGCAGTGCGACTAGCAGATACAATGAGCAGTTCTTC
TRBV29-1,TRBJ2-2,NA,NA,CSVTLSGGGVAGELFF,TGCAGCGTTACCCTATCCGGGGGCGGGGTGGCCGGGGAGCTGTTTTTT
TRBV5-4,TRBJ1-2,TRBD1,NA,CASYGKGTENAEYGYTF,TGTGCCAGCTATGGAAAGGGGACAGAGAATGCGGAATATGGCTACACCTTC
TRBV1,TRBJ2-7,NA,NA,CTSSQAPLAGGLSDSYEQYF,TGCACCAGCAGCCAAGCTCCACTAGCGGGGGGGTTGTCCGACTCCTACGAGCAGTACTTC
TRBV6-1,TRBJ1-6,TRBD1,NA,CASSGRTGGDNSPLHF,TGTGCCAGCAGTGGAAGGACAGGGGGCGATAATTCACCCCTCCACTTT
TRBV29-1,TRBJ2-2,NA,NA,CSARTSPLNTGELFF,TGCAGCGCCAGGACATCCCCTTTGAACACCGGGGAGCTGTTTTTT
TRBV29-1,TRBJ2-5,NA,NA,CSVVGHQETQYF,TGCAGCGTTGTGGGACACCAAGAGACCCAGTACTTC
TRBV30,TRBJ2-5,NA,once,CAWSEGNSGTQYF,TGTGCCTGGAGTGAAGGTAACTCAGGAACCCAGTACTTC
TRBV5-1,TRBJ2-5,NA,NA,CASSDYGTQTGTQYF,TGCGCCAGCAGCGACTACGGGACACAGACTGGGACCCAGTACTTC
TRBV7-2,TRBJ1-5,NA,few,CASSFQGEQPQHF,TGTGCCAGCAGCTTTCAGGGAGAACAGCCCCAGCATTTT
TRBV19,TRBJ1-1,NA,NA,CASSWSLSGNTEAFF,TGTGCCAGTAGTTGGTCCCTTTCCGGGAACACTGAAGCTTTCTTT
TRBV14,TRBJ1-1,NA,NA,CASSGTTEAFF,TGTGCCAGCAGCGGGACCACTGAAGCTTTCTTT
TRBV12-5,TRBJ1-3,NA,NA,CASGRRDSGNTIYF,TGTGCTAGTGGAAGGAGGGACTCTGGAAACACCATATATTTT
TRBV28,TRBJ2-3,NA,NA,CASSPHIDGTDTQYF,TGTGCCAGCAGTCCCCACATCGACGGCACAGATACGCAGTATTTT
TRBV5-6,TRBJ1-1,NA,NA,CASSLGGWNTEAFF,TGTGCCAGCAGCCTCGGGGGCTGGAACACTGAAGCTTTCTTT
TRBV7-9,TRBJ2-2,NA,NA,CASSLKPPGELFF,TGTGCCAGCAGCTTAAAGCCCCCCGGGGAGCTGTTTTTT
TRBV4-1,TRBJ2-1,NA,NA,CASSQEGDEQFF,TGCGCCAGCAGCCAAGAGGGAGATGAGCAGTTCTTC
TRBV11-1,TRBJ2-1,TRBD2,NA,CASSLVGLAGGFNEQFF,TGTGCCAGCAGCTTGGTAGGACTAGCGGGGGGGTTTAATGAGCAGTTCTTC
TRBV6-6,TRBJ2-1,NA,NA,CASSLTVNSYNEQFF,TGTGCCAGCAGCCTGACAGTGAACTCCTACAATGAGCAGTTCTTC
TRBV19,TRBJ1-2,NA,NA,CASSLGSWGGDGYTF,TGTGCCAGTAGTCTTGGAAGTTGGGGAGGAGATGGCTACACCTTC
TRBV7-8,TRBJ2-7,TRBD2,NA,CASSSGGQPYEQYF,TGTGCCAGCAGCTCGGGGGGGCAGCCCTACGAGCAGTACTTC
TRBV25-1,TRBJ2-7,NA,NA,CASSVGGGYEQYF,TGTGCCAGCAGTGTCGGCGGCGGCTACGAGCAGTACTTC
TRBV18,TRBJ2-3,NA,NA,CASSPPGGGGTDTQYF,TGTGCCAGCTCACCACCCGGCGGAGGGGGCACAGATACGCAGTATTTT
TRBV4-1,TRBJ2-1,TRBD2,NA,CASSQTSGRANEQFF,TGCGCCAGCAGCCAAACTAGCGGGAGGGCCAATGAGCAGTTCTTC
TRBV13,TRBJ1-2,TRBD1,NA,CASSSAGQGGYGYTF,TGTGCCAGCAGCTCAGCAGGACAGGGAGGCTATGGCTACACCTTC
TRBV18,TRBJ2-2,TRBD2,NA,CASSPTTSLVTGELFF,TGTGCCAGCTCACCCACGACTAGCCTTGTCACCGGGGAGCTGTTTTTT
TRBV12-5,TRBJ2-1,TRBD1,NA,CASGPGQGGQNEQFF,TGTGCTAGTGGGCCTGGACAGGGCGGTCAGAATGAGCAGTTCTTC
TRBV5-6,TRBJ2-5,NA,NA,CASSPLAGEETQYF,TGTGCCAGCAGCCCCTTGGCAGGGGAAGAGACCCAGTACTTC
TRBV27,TRBJ2-7,TRBD2,NA,CASSSGSGRAGSYEQYF,TGTGCCAGCAGTTCCGGTAGCGGGAGGGCCGGCTCCTACGAGCAGTACTTC
TRBV7-9,TRBJ2-3,TRBD2,NA,CASSPTSGYTDTQYF,TGTGCCAGCAGCCCCACTAGCGGATACACAGATACGCAGTATTTT
TRBV27,TRBJ2-7,NA,NA,CASSLSSQWAYEQYF,TGTGCCAGCAGTTTATCGTCACAGTGGGCCTACGAGCAGTACTTC
TRBV5-6,TRBJ1-1,NA,NA,CASSLGAMNTEAFF,TGTGCCAGCAGCTTGGGGGCAATGAACACTGAAGCTTTCTTT
TRBV5-4,TRBJ2-5,NA,NA,CGSSSASAGGETQYF,TGTGGCAGCAGCAGCGCTTCAGCCGGCGGAGAGACCCAGTACTTC
TRBV18,TRBJ1-5,NA,NA,CASSPNEGRLNQPQHF,TGTGCCAGCTCACCTAACGAGGGGCGGTTGAATCAGCCCCAGCATTTT
TRBV6-5,TRBJ1-5,TRBD1,NA,CASSYSGQGNQPQHF,TGTGCCAGCAGTTACTCGGGACAGGGCAATCAGCCCCAGCATTTT
TRBV7-6,TRBJ2-3,NA,NA,CASSPRGRTDTQYF,TGTGCCAGCAGCCCCCGGGGGCGCACAGATACGCAGTATTTT
TRBV5-1,TRBJ2-7,NA,NA,CASSLDQAPYEQYF,TGCGCCAGCAGCTTGGATCAGGCACCCTACGAGCAGTACTTC
TRBV30,TRBJ2-1,TRBD2,NA,CAWSMQGPAGLANEQFF,TGTGCCTGGAGTATGCAGGGACCAGCGGGACTAGCCAATGAGCAGTTCTTC
TRBV9,TRBJ1-3,NA,NA,CASSVGAGTTSGNTIYF,TGTGCCAGCAGCGTTGGAGCCGGGACAACCTCTGGAAACACCATATATTTT
TRBV19,TRBJ2-1,TRBD1,once,CASLEQGTGDEQFF,TGTGCCAGTCTCGAACAAGGGACAGGGGATGAGCAGTTCTTC
TRBV6-5,TRBJ1-3,NA,NA,CASSYSMRGSGNTIYF,TGTGCCAGCAGTTACTCGATGAGGGGCTCTGGAAACACCATATACTTT
TRBV6-6,TRBJ1-4,NA,NA,CASSFDSSATNEKLFF,TGTGCCAGCAGTTTCGACAGTTCTGCAACTAATGAAAAACTGTTCTTT
TRBV15,TRBJ2-7,NA,NA,CATSRDQGLDEQYF,TGTGCCACCAGCAGAGATCAAGGGTTGGACGAGCAGTACTTC
TRBV6-5,TRBJ2-7,NA,NA,CASIGGSYEQYF,TGTGCCAGCATTGGCGGAAGCTACGAGCAGTACTTC
TRBV19,TRBJ1-5,NA,NA,CASSVGNQPQHF,TGTGCCAGTAGCGTGGGAAATCAGCCCCAGCATTTT
TRBV9,TRBJ2-7,TRBD2,NA,CASSVGLAGPPGEQYF,TGTGCCAGCAGCGTAGGCCTAGCGGGACCCCCGGGCGAGCAGTACTTC
TRBV6-1,TRBJ2-7,NA,NA,CASKGRENPYEQYF,TGTGCCAGCAAAGGAAGGGAGAACCCCTACGAGCAGTACTTC